The next 20 T cell receptor beta chains were all read from a single sample in a study of STAT3 mutations in large granular lymphocyte leukemia. Only in-frame clones appear in the TCRdb table, and some are missing; sequencing was by immunoSEQ multiplex PCR. The sample contains under 9,500 clones, roughly 90% of which appear only once. Study-wide results and caveats: Every T-LGLL patient had at least one immunodominant TCRbeta clonotype.

These receptors are not linked to any known antigen. Sequencing input: peripheral blood mononuclear cells. These receptors came from a man in his fifties or sixties with T-cell large granular lymphocyte leukemia. Some clones in this sample may be carry-over from other donors' samples.

Within the sample, this clone is medium-sized. The genes are TRBV6-5 and TRBJ1-2; 7 bases fit TRBD1. The CDR3 has 13 amino acids. From germline, CDR1 is MNHEY and CDR2 SVGAGI. With 7 bases clipped from V and 2 bases from J, the junction kept 4 bases outside the gene matches. The CDR3 loop is CASTPTGNYGYTF. DNA for the CDR3: TGTGCCAGCACCCCGACAGGGAACTATGGCTACACCTTC.

The chain recombines TRBV6-5 with TRBJ2-1, with D perhaps matching TRBD2 (5 bases). V lost 4 bases and J lost 2, with 6 bases in between. The germline gives CDR1 MNHEY, CDR2 SVGAGI. There are 13 residues in the CDR3. DNA for the CDR3: TGTGCCAGCAGTTCCGGGACCTACAATGAGCAGTTCTTC. Amino acid sequence: CASSSGTYNEQFF.

To note about this clone: Germline and junction disagree at one end, which may indicate a read error. This chain joins TRBV7-7 and TRBJ2-7, with D possibly being TRBD1 (5 bases). Germline lookup yields CDR1 SSHAT and CDR2 FNYEAQ (reference sequence). The CDR3 consists of 14 residues. CDR3 loop: CASSVDSTAYEQYF. The DNA of the CDR3 is TGTGCTAGCAGCGTAGACAGTACTGCCTACGAGCAGTACTTC. The full variable domain, completed using reference TRBV7-7 and TRBJ2-7, is GAGVSQSPRYKVTKRGQDVTLRCDPISSHATLYWYQQALGQGPEFLTYFNYEAQPDKSGLPSDRFSAERPEGSISTLTIQRTEQRDSAMYRCASSVDSTAYEQYFGPGTRLTVT.

CDR3 protein: CASSSRDRGPYEQYF. DNA for the CDR3: TGTGCCAGCAGCTCCCGGGACAGGGGTCCCTACGAGCAGTACTTC. This chain uses TRBV9 with TRBJ2-7, with 10 bases aligning to TRBD1. The CDR3 runs to 15 residues. The V and J ends lost 4 bases and 2 bases, in that order; junction bases with no gene match: 6. Per germline, CDR1 SGDLS and CDR2 YYNGEE.

The rearrangement joins TRBV7-9 to TRBJ2-2, with 11 bases lining up with TRBD2. The CDR3 length is 19 residues. The V segment lost 5 bases and the J segment 0 bases; nucleotides outside the gene matches: 11. Germline V lookup: CDR1 SEHNR, CDR2 FQNEAQ (reference sequence). CDR3 sequence: CASSTLRTSGSSNTGELFF. CDR3 in DNA: TGTGCCAGCAGCACCCTCCGTACTAGCGGGAGTTCGAACACCGGGGAGCTGTTTTTT.

J is TRBJ2-5 and V is TRBV11-3, with D possibly called TRBD1 or TRBD2 (6 bases each). CDR1 and CDR2 from the germline V gene are SGHNT and YENEEA. The CDR3 covers 13 residues. V was cut by 6 bases and J by 3 bases, with 11 bases left in between. In nucleotides, the CDR3 is TGTGCCAGCAGTTTAAGGGGGGAAGAGACCCAGTACTTC. Translated, it gives CASSLRGEETQYF.

This chain uses TRBV5-1 with TRBJ1-2; D possibly corresponds to TRBD1 (6 bases). V was pared by 1 base and J by 7 bases, with 17 bases between. Germline CDR1 reads SGHRS; CDR2 reads YFSETQ. The CDR3 covers 15 residues. CDR3 coding DNA: TGCGCCAGCAGCTTGCGGCCGGGGGCGAAGAGTGGCTACACCTTC. It codes for CASSLRPGAKSGYTF.

This chain links TRBV20-1 with TRBJ2-5; D not resolved. The CDR3 loop spans 11 amino acids. The V gene's germline CDR1 is DFQATT and CDR2 SNEGSKA (reference sequence). Trimming left V 7 bases short and J 0 bases short, with 6 bases between. The DNA for the CDR3 is TGCAGTGGGGAAAACCAAGAGACCCAGTACTTC. It encodes CSGENQETQYF.

The J gene is TRBJ1-2, the V gene TRBV14; D is undetermined. Germline V gene lookup returns CDR1 SGHDN and CDR2 FVKESK. Trimming cost V 3 bases and J 8 bases, with 10 bases left between them. The CDR3 is made up of 12 amino acids. The CDR3 nucleotides are TGTGCCAGCAGCCAGCCCCCTGGGGGCTACACCTTC. Amino acids: CASSQPPGGYTF.

V usage is TRBV27 and J usage is TRBJ2-5, with 10 bases lining up with TRBD2. The V gene's germline CDR1 is MNHEY and CDR2 SMNVEV (reference sequence). This CDR3 region has 15 residues. The J segment lost 2 bases and the V segment lost 6 bases, leaving 6 bases of the junction unmatched. The CDR3 DNA follows: TGTGCCAGCAGACTAGCGGGACAGCCTCAAGAGACCCAGTACTTC. Translated, it gives CASRLAGQPQETQYF.

Worth noting for this clone: Different DNA sequences within this sample yield the same CDR3. V and J are TRBV18 and TRBJ1-1, with D possibly matching TRBD1 (5 bases). Trimming cost V 0 bases and J 5 bases, with 13 bases left between them. The CDR3 sequence is 15 residues long. Germline CDR1 reads KGHSH; CDR2 reads LQKENI. Here the CDR3 reads CASSPPGGVGTEAFF. The CDR3 DNA reads as TGTGCCAGCTCACCACCGGGGGGTGTGGGGACTGAAGCTTTCTTT.

The sample holds one count of this clone. The chain recombines TRBV30 with TRBJ2-3, with D possibly being TRBD1 or TRBD2 (5 bases each). V shed 1 base and J shed 3 bases, with 8 bases lying between them. Per the germline V gene, CDR1 is GTSNPN and CDR2 is SVGIG (reference sequence). The CDR3 is 13 residues long. The CDR3 DNA is TGTGCCTGGAGTGGGGGGTGGACAGATACGCAGTATTTT. This encodes CAWSGGWTDTQYF. Full variable domain (rest looked up from reference TRBV30 and TRBJ2-3): SQTIHQWPATLVQPVGSPLSLECTVEGTSNPNLYWYRQAAGRGLQLLFYSVGIGQISSEVPQNLSASRPQDRQFILSSKKLLLSDSGFYLCAWSGGWTDTQYFGPGTRLTVL.

This chain connects TRBV4-2 to TRBJ1-1; the D is unclear. Trimming left V 0 bases short and J 0 bases short, with 11 bases between. The CDR3 length is 16 residues. The germline V gene encodes CDR1 LGHNA and CDR2 YNFKEQ. The CDR3 loop reads CASSQDGNGLNTEAFF. The CDR3 DNA sequence: TGTGCCAGCAGCCAAGATGGGAACGGCCTGAACACTGAAGCTTTCTTT.

The chain uses TRBV5-4 and TRBJ2-5, with 8 positions matching TRBD1. Looked up from germline, CDR1 is SGHNT and CDR2 is YYREEE (reference sequence). Trimming at V came to 2 bases and at J to 2 bases, leaving 2 bases not matched to a gene. The CDR3 runs to 14 residues. The CDR3 region has the DNA TGTGCCAGCAGCTTCCGGACAGGGCAAGAGACCCAGTACTTC. Translation: CASSFRTGQETQYF.

CDR3 residues: CSVDTVAGYNEQFF. The CDR3 bases are TGCAGCGTTGATACCGTGGCAGGGTACAATGAGCAGTTCTTC. V is TRBV29-1 and J is TRBJ2-1; the D gene is possibly TRBD1 (5 bases). V was shortened by 3 bases and J by 4 bases, with 13 bases between the two germline ends. CDR3 length equals 14 residues. Germline CDR1 reads SQVTM; CDR2 reads ANQGSEA.

V gene TRBV7-9 combines with J gene TRBJ2-3; tentative D call: TRBD2 (5 bases). Looked up from germline, CDR1 is SEHNR and CDR2 is FQNEAQ (reference sequence). The CDR3 length is 17 residues. V was cut by 5 bases and J by 1 base, with 19 bases left in between. This chain's CDR3 is CASSTRVAKEGTDTQYF. CDR3 nucleotide sequence: TGTGCCAGCAGCACCCGGGTGGCCAAGGAGGGCACAGATACGCAGTATTTT.

V and J are TRBV29-1 and TRBJ1-2; 10 bases align to TRBD1. The CDR3 totals 14 residues. Germline CDR1 is SQVTM and CDR2 is ANQGSEA. The V segment lost 7 bases and the J segment 5 bases; nucleotides outside the gene matches: 10. Here the CDR3 reads CSAAVDRGLYGYTF. Here the CDR3 DNA reads TGCAGCGCCGCGGTAGACAGGGGGCTTTATGGCTACACCTTC.

This clone was seen just once. V gene TRBV7-3 combines with J gene TRBJ2-3; TRBD2 agrees at 9 bases. V gave up 2 bases and J gave up 6 bases; unmatched junction bases: 0. CDR3 length: 13 residues. Germline values: CDR1 SGHTA, CDR2 FQGTGA. CDR3 sequence (DNA): TGTGCCAGCAGCTTAGCGGGAGGGGATACGCAGTATTTT. Translation: CASSLAGGDTQYF.

The chain recombines TRBV10-3 with TRBJ1-3, with TRBD1 identical over 7 bases. The CDR3 totals 16 residues. J lost 1 base, V lost 3 bases, and 6 bases had no gene match. Germline V gene sequence: CDR1 ENHRY, CDR2 SYGVKD. The CDR3 sequence: CAISDLLQGSGNTIYF. The CDR3 DNA reads as TGTGCCATCAGTGACTTACTACAGGGGTCTGGAAACACCATATATTTT.

For the CDR3, the DNA is TGCGCCAGCAGCCTCGAAAGGGCCAGCGGGAGGCCATACGAGCAGTACTTC. This gives the protein CASSLERASGRPYEQYF. This chain uses TRBV4-3 with TRBJ2-7; TRBD2 matches 9 bases. V trimming: 4 bases; J trimming: 4 bases; junction bases outside the gene matches: 14. Looked up from germline, CDR1 is LGHNA and CDR2 is YSLEER. This CDR3 has 17 residues.